The T cell receptor (beta chain) described here comes from a study of blood T cell repertoires in COVID-19. Patients at the Seattle site were enrolled during active infection and followed longitudinally. This CDR3 spans 17 amino acids. V lost 3 bases to trimming and J lost 4 bases; unmatched junction nucleotides: 9. The germline V gene encodes CDR1 SGHRS and CDR2 YFSETQ. Sequencing used immunoSEQ multiplex PCR; TCRdb keeps in-frame clones, though not all of them. This table has 270,000 or so clones, around 89% appearing once. The sequencing sample was made of peripheral blood. This receptor was identified in a woman in her sixties or seventies with COVID-19, enrolled during active disease. The rearrangement links TRBV5-1 to TRBJ2-2; 10 bases are a match to TRBD2. CDR3 loop: CASSYSGGPPGTGELFF. The CDR3 nucleotides are TGCGCCAGCAGCTATAGCGGGGGGCCTCCGGGCACCGGGGAGCTGTTTTTT.